This T cell receptor beta chain was obtained from a study of CD8 T cells in Susac syndrome. RNA was extracted with the RNeasy kit, and a quantity of roughly 0.45 to 1 ug was reverse transcribed using random hexamers. Amplification of the TCR beta CDR3 was carried out by immunoSEQ multiplex PCR, which spanned a total of 54 Vbeta and 13 Jbeta segments. Via MiXCR, TCRdb re-called the immunoSEQ multiplex PCR reads, giving one row per CDR3 protein. The sample gives about 300,000 distinct CDR3 sequences, 85% of which show up once; 0.21% is in the top ten. CDR3 length equals 15 residues. The V and J ends lost 6 bases and 1 base respectively, with 15 bases between them. Germline CDR1 reads ENHRY; CDR2 reads SYGVKD.

This sequence originates from a human donor with multiple sclerosis. This chain joins TRBV10-3 and TRBJ2-5, with D tentatively TRBD1 or TRBD2 (5 bases each). The sample taken for sequencing was CD8+ T cells from PBMCs. The CDR3 DNA sequence: TGTGCCATCAGCAACCCCAGGGACCGCCAAGAGACCCAGTACTTC. Protein sequence: CAISNPRDRQETQYF.